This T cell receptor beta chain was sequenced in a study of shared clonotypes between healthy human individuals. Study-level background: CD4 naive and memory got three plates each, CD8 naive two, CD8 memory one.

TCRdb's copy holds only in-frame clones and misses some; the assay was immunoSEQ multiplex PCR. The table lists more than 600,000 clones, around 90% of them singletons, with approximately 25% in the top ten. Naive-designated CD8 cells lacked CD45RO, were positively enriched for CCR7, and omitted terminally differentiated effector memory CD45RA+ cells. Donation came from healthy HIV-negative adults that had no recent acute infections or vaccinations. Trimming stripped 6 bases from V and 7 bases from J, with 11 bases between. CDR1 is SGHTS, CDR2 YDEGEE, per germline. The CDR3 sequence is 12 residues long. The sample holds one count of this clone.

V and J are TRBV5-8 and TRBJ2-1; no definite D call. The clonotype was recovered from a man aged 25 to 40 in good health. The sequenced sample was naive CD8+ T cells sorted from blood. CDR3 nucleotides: TGTGCCAGCAATAAGGAAGGAAATGAGCAGTTCTTC. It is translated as CASNKEGNEQFF.